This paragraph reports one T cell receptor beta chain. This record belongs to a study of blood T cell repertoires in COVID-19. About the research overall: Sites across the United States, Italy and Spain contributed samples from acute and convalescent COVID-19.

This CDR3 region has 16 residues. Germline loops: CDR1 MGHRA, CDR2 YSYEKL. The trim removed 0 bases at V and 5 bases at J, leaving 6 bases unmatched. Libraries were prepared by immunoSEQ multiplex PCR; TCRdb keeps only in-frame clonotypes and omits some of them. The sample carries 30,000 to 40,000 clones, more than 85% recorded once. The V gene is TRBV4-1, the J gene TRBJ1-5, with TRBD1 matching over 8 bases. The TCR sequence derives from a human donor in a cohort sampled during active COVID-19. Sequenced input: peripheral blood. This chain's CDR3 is CASSQDRTGGDQPQHF. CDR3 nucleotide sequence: TGCGCCAGCAGCCAAGATCGCACAGGGGGGGATCAGCCCCAGCATTTT.